This entry lists 26 T cell receptor beta chains sequenced from one sample in a study of T-cell reconstitution after alpha-beta-depleted transplantation in children. Unique molecular identifiers were used to barcode this TCRbeta library. TCRdb re-called the PCR reads through MiXCR, storing one row per CDR3 protein. The sample includes around 70,000 distinct CDR3 sequences, 11% seen only once; the top ten take 13%. Source: PBMCs, taken before TCRalphabeta/CD19-depleted stem cell transplant. The origin of the receptors is a boy aged 10-17 years with acute myeloid leukemia, due to receive a stem cell transplant.

This chain links TRBV7-9 with TRBJ2-1, with 8 bases that match TRBD2. This CDR3 has 16 residues. Germline V gene sequence: CDR1 SEHNR, CDR2 FQNEAQ (reference sequence). The trim removed 4 bases at V and 9 bases at J, leaving 14 bases unmatched. The CDR3 spells CASSSTGTSRIGEQFF. CDR3 bases: TGTGCCAGCAGCTCCACCGGGACTAGTAGAATCGGTGAGCAGTTCTTC.

This clonotype came up many times. V gene TRBV7-3 combines with J gene TRBJ2-1; maybe TRBD2 (6 bases). Germline V gene sequence: CDR1 SGHTA, CDR2 FQGTGA. The length of the CDR3 is 16 residues. Trimming stripped 5 bases from V and 2 bases from J, with 16 bases between. The CDR3 DNA is TGTGCCAGCAGCCCGGGGACTGCCGGCCCCTACAATGAGCAGTTCTTC. Protein sequence: CASSPGTAGPYNEQFF.

This clonotype was found many times. The chain combines TRBV5-1 with TRBJ2-7; no clear D gene. The CDR3 contains 13 residues. Germline CDR1 is SGHRS and CDR2 is YFSETQ. Trimming took 4 bases from V and 5 from J, leaving 13 bases between them. CDR3 in amino acids: CASSPFTIHEQYF. In DNA, the CDR3 is TGCGCCAGCAGCCCATTTACCATCCACGAGCAGTACTTC.

This clonotype was detected ten times or more. The chain combines TRBV7-6 with TRBJ1-6; a possible D gene is TRBD1 (5 bases). V was clipped by 0 bases and J by 8 bases, with 5 bases between them. The CDR3 spans 13 residues. CDR1 and CDR2 from the germline V gene are SGHVS and FNYEAQ. The CDR3, as DNA: TGTGCCAGCAGCTTAGCACAGGATTCACCCCTCCACTTT. Protein: CASSLAQDSPLHF.

About this clonotype: Being one base from a much bigger clone, this may be a read error. The chain is built from TRBV18 and TRBJ2-1; the D gene is possibly TRBD2 (5 bases). This CDR3 spans 17 amino acids. Germline V gene lookup returns CDR1 KGHSH and CDR2 LQKENI. Trimming pared 6 bases from V and 9 bases from J, leaving 27 bases between. The CDR3: CASSANPENGFGGEQFF. As DNA, the CDR3 is TGTGCCAGCTCGGCCAACCCAGAGAACGGCTTCGGAGGTGAGCAGTTCTTC. The full variable domain, completed using reference TRBV18 and TRBJ2-1, is NAGVMQNPRHLVRRRGQEARLRCSPMKGHSHVYWYRQLPEEGLKFMVYLQKENIIDESGMPKERFSAEFPKEGPSILRIQQVVRGDSAAYFCASSANPENGFGGEQFFGPGTRLTVL.

This clonotype was found many times. V gene TRBV7-9 combines with J gene TRBJ2-4; 10 bases fit TRBD1. The CDR3 is 16 residues long. CDR1 and CDR2 from the germline V gene are SEHNR and FQNEAQ (reference sequence). The ends lost 4 bases at V and 2 bases at J; junction bases unmatched: 5. For the CDR3, the DNA is TGTGCCAGCAGCTCCGGACAGGGGGGTCCCAAAAACATTCAGTACTTC. It translates to CASSSGQGGPKNIQYF.

The sample holds many counts of this clonotype. The DNA of the CDR3 is TGCAGTGCAGAGGGGAATGAGCAGTTCTTC. Residues: CSAEGNEQFF. The chain recombines TRBV20-1 with TRBJ2-1; D is perhaps TRBD1 or TRBD2 (5 bases each). CDR1 is DFQATT, CDR2 SNEGSKA, per germline (reference sequence). This CDR3 contains 10 residues. The ends were cut back, 6 bases at V and 7 bases at J, with 7 bases in the middle.

This clonotype occurred many times. V and J are TRBV15 and TRBJ2-7, with a possible D match to TRBD1 (6 bases). This CDR3 is built from 15 residues. Trimming left V 0 bases short and J 2 bases short, with 11 bases between. Germline V gene data show CDR1 as LNHNV and CDR2 as YYDKDF (reference sequence). The CDR3 coding sequence is TGTGCCACCAGCAGAGATCCTGGGACACCCTACGAGCAGTACTTC. Protein: CATSRDPGTPYEQYF.

Only a few counts were recorded for this clonotype. V is TRBV6-5 and J is TRBJ2-3, with 10 bases aligning to TRBD1. Per germline, CDR1 MNHEY and CDR2 SVGAGI. With V trimmed by 2 bases and J by 3 bases, 5 bases remained unmatched. CDR3 size: 16 residues. DNA of the CDR3: TGTGCCAGCAGTTACGGGGGGACAGGGGCGACAGATACGCAGTATTTT. Translation gives CASSYGGTGATDTQYF.

This clonotype was seen ten or more times. The chain uses TRBV7-8 and TRBJ2-1; 15 nucleotides align to TRBD2. CDR1 is SGHVS and CDR2 is FQNEAQ in the germline V gene. V lost 6 bases and J lost 0; bases outside the gene matches: 3. The CDR3 has 17 amino acids. CDR3 residues: CASSGLAGGTSYNEQFF. CDR3 nucleotides: TGTGCCAGCAGTGGACTAGCGGGGGGGACCTCCTACAATGAGCAGTTCTTC.

This clonotype was recorded many times. V gene TRBV5-1 combines with J gene TRBJ1-3; maybe TRBD1 (5 bases). V lost 4 bases and J lost 3, with 11 bases in between. The CDR3 is made up of 14 amino acids. Germline V gene lookup returns CDR1 SGHRS and CDR2 YFSETQ. In nucleotides, the CDR3 is TGCGCCAGCAGCCCCGGGGGATATGGAAACACCATATATTTT. Protein: CASSPGGYGNTIYF.

By proportion, this clonotype is medium-sized. This sequence joins TRBV27 and TRBJ2-1; a weak D match, TRBD1 (7 bases). Germline V lookup: CDR1 MNHEY, CDR2 SMNVEV (reference sequence). V lost 1 base to trimming and J lost 6 bases, with 10 bases between them. The CDR3 is 14 amino acids. In DNA form, the CDR3 reads TGTGCCAGCAGTTTATGGCAGGGGGGCAATGAGCAGTTCTTC. Protein: CASSLWQGGNEQFF.

This clonotype was recorded at least ten times. The chain combines TRBV28 with TRBJ1-6; D is perhaps TRBD1 (6 bases). Trimming left V 4 bases short and J 9 bases short, with 22 bases between. CDR1 and CDR2 (germline): MDHEN, SYDVKM. This CDR3 has 17 amino acids. Here the CDR3 reads CASSSYQGPSRGSPLHF. CDR3 nucleotide sequence: TGTGCCAGCAGTTCCTACCAGGGGCCTTCAAGGGGTTCACCCCTCCACTTT.

There are many counts of this clonotype. This chain links TRBV20-1 with TRBJ2-7; 9 nucleotides agree with TRBD1. The J segment lost 0 bases and the V segment lost 3 bases, leaving 3 bases of the junction unmatched. Germline lookup yields CDR1 DFQATT and CDR2 SNEGSKA (reference sequence). This CDR3 is built from 14 residues. CDR3 in amino acids: CSARGTGSSYEQYF. The CDR3 coding sequence is TGCAGTGCTAGGGGGACAGGGAGCTCCTACGAGCAGTACTTC.

This clonotype showed up many times. The chain is built from TRBV5-1 and TRBJ2-1; the D gene is possibly TRBD1 (6 bases). Germline assignment: CDR1 SGHRS and CDR2 YFSETQ. With 0 bases removed from V and 2 bases from J, the gap between germline ends came to 12 bases. The CDR3 has 16 amino acids. CDR3 protein: CASSLGQAMTYNEQFF. The CDR3 bases are TGCGCCAGCAGCTTGGGACAGGCTATGACCTACAATGAGCAGTTCTTC.

There are many counts of this clonotype. V and J are TRBV20-1 and TRBJ1-6; 10 bases align to TRBD1. J was trimmed by 9 bases and V by 7 bases; bases with no gene match: 6. The length of the CDR3 is 13 residues. Per germline, CDR1 DFQATT and CDR2 SNEGSKA (reference sequence). CDR3 amino acids: CSGTDRGLSPLHF. CDR3 DNA: TGCAGTGGAACCGACAGGGGGCTTTCACCCCTCCACTTT.

Regarding this clonotype: Given a much more abundant clone one base away, this may be a read error. The chain employs TRBV10-3 and TRBJ1-2, with D perhaps TRBD1 (6 bases). Trimming cost V 3 bases and J 0 bases, with 14 bases left between them. The length of the CDR3 is 16 residues. Germline V gives CDR1 ENHRY, CDR2 SYGVKD. The CDR3 DNA reads as TGTGCCATCAGTGACTTATGGGACACCTCTAACTATGGCTACACCTTC. As protein: CAISDLWDTSNYGYTF.

This clonotype was counted between two and nine times. CDR3 residues: CSERGDTGELFF. The CDR3 DNA follows: TGCAGTGAGAGGGGGGACACCGGGGAGCTGTTTTTT. The chain recombines TRBV20-1 with TRBJ2-2; D possibly matches TRBD1 or TRBD2 (6 bases each). V lost 7 bases to trimming and J lost 3 bases, with 9 bases between them. The CDR3 totals 12 residues. Germline-derived CDR1 and CDR2 are DFQATT and SNEGSKA (reference sequence).

This clonotype was seen at least ten times. The CDR3 nucleotides are TGTGCCAGCAGCAACCGGGACAGAAAAGACAATGAGCAGTTCTTC. Translating it yields CASSNRDRKDNEQFF. This chain connects TRBV11-2 to TRBJ2-1; the match to TRBD1 covers 7 bases. The CDR3 spans 15 residues. CDR1 is SGHAT and CDR2 is FQNNGV in the germline V gene. V was clipped by 5 bases and J by 5 bases; unmatched bases: 9.

This clonotype was picked up many times. The chain recombines TRBV4-1 with TRBJ2-2; 11 bases fit TRBD2. The CDR3 consists of 17 residues. J was trimmed by 7 bases and V by 1 base; bases with no gene match: 8. Germline V lookup: CDR1 MGHRA, CDR2 YSYEKL. The CDR3 region has the DNA TGCGCCAGCAGCCAAGTCATAGCGGGGGGGCCTGGCGGGGAGCTGTTTTTT. Translated: CASSQVIAGGPGGELFF.

This clonotype was seen many times. The V gene is TRBV4-2, the J gene TRBJ2-1; 8 bases match TRBD1. V gave up 1 base and J gave up 6 bases; unmatched junction bases: 8. The CDR3 is 16 amino acids. CDR1 LGHNA and CDR2 YNFKEQ come from the germline V gene. The CDR3 spells CASSQADREKSNEQFF. The CDR3 bases are TGTGCCAGCAGCCAAGCGGACAGGGAAAAGAGCAATGAGCAGTTCTTC.

This clonotype was observed many times. CDR3 sequence: CASQRLAGGEDTQYF. CDR3 coding DNA: TGTGCCAGCCAACGACTAGCGGGAGGCGAAGATACGCAGTATTTT. The V gene is TRBV12-3 or TRBV12-4, the J gene TRBJ2-3, with 13 positions matching TRBD2. This CDR3 has 15 residues. V trimming: 8 bases; J trimming: 5 bases; junction bases outside the gene matches: 7.

This clonotype was picked up many times. The V gene is TRBV10-3, the J gene TRBJ1-1, with 12 bases lining up with TRBD1. CDR3 length: 19 residues. Germline CDR1 reads ENHRY; CDR2 reads SYGVKD. Losses at the gene ends were 5 bases for V and 3 bases for J; bases not matched to a gene: 16. CDR3 in amino acids: CAISIRDRGRGDPYTEAFF. Here the CDR3 DNA reads TGTGCCATCAGTATCCGGGACAGGGGGCGCGGGGACCCCTACACTGAAGCTTTCTTT.

This clonotype was observed many times. The V and J genes are TRBV11-2 and TRBJ2-6; 8 bases fit TRBD2. V shed 5 bases and J 3 bases; nucleotides not matched to a gene: 12. The CDR3 has 18 amino acids. The V gene's germline CDR1 is SGHAT and CDR2 FQNNGV. Written as DNA, the CDR3 is TGTGCCAGCAGCCCCCCGGGGGGGTCCCACTTTGGGGCCAACGTCCTGACTTTC. Its protein product is CASSPPGGSHFGANVLTF. The complete variable domain, with remaining parts taken from reference TRBV11-2 and TRBJ2-6, reads EAGVAQSPRYKIIEKRQSVAFWCNPISGHATLYWYQQILGQGPKLLIQFQNNGVVDDSQLPKDRFSAERLKGVDSTLKIQPAKLEDSAVYLCASSPPGGSHFGANVLTFGAGSRLTVL.

As for this clonotype: A read error is possible here, since a much larger clone lies one base away. The chain carries TRBV12-3 or TRBV12-4 and TRBJ2-5; TRBD2 matches at 9 bases. The CDR3 length is 18 residues. The CDR3 loop reads CTSSLSPGAGGPQETQYF. In DNA form, the CDR3 reads TGTACCAGCAGTTTATCTCCCGGGGCGGGGGGGCCGCAAGAGACCCAGTACTTC.

This clonotype was counted ten times or more. The chain joins TRBV7-6 to TRBJ2-7; no definite D call. In germline, CDR1 is SGHVS, CDR2 FNYEAQ. V lost 4 bases to trimming and J lost 0 bases, with 7 bases between them. CDR3 size: 13 residues. CDR3 region: CASSYESSYEQYF. CDR3 DNA: TGTGCCAGCAGCTATGAGAGCTCCTACGAGCAGTACTTC.